This paragraph covers one TCR beta chain sequence. The sample originates from a study of blood T cell repertoires in COVID-19. The CDR3 has 15 residues. The V gene end was trimmed by 6 bases and the J gene end by 1 base; junction bases not matched to a gene: 7. Per the germline V gene, CDR1 is LGHDT and CDR2 is YNNKEL (reference sequence). Clones were sequenced by immunoSEQ multiplex PCR, and TCRdb holds only the in-frame ones, with some missing. The sample yields about 270,000 clones, roughly 90% seen once. V is TRBV3-1 (or the pseudogene TRBV3-2) and J is TRBJ1-1; 8 bases are a match to TRBD1. Sequencing used PBMCs or T cells enriched from blood (not recorded which). The receptor was isolated from a woman aged 45-65 years who had recovered from COVID-19. In DNA, the CDR3 is TGTGCCAGCAGTGTCAGGGGGCGGAAGAACACTGAAGCTTTCTTT. Translating it yields CASSVRGRKNTEAFF.